This TCR beta chain was recorded in a study of cytomegalovirus exposure and HLA in healthy donors. 13 Jbeta primers and 60 Vbeta primers were used for the PCR. Produced via immunoSEQ multiplex PCR; TCRdb's table is partial and in-frame only. The sample lists more than 110,000 clones, 80% occurring once. The junction had 2 bases not matched to a gene; V was cut back by 0 bases and J by 4 bases. The CDR3 consists of 15 residues. Germline V gives CDR1 LNHDA, CDR2 SQIVND (reference sequence). The origin of this receptor is a man aged 40-55 years in good health and CMV-seropositive. This sequence joins TRBV19 and TRBJ2-1; 8 bases map to TRBD1. Sequenced sample: PBMCs. The CDR3 coding sequence is TGTGCCAGTAGTATAGACCGGGACAGGTACAATGAGCAGTTCTTC. Translation gives CASSIDRDRYNEQFF.